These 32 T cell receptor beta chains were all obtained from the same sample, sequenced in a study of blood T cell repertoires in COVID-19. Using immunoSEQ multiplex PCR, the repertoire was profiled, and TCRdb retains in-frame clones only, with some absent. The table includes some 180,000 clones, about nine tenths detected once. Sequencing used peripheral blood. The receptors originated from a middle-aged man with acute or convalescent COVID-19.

CDR3 loop: CASSPTGTGYTF. The DNA of the CDR3 is TGTGCCAGCAGCCCTACAGGGACGGGCTACACCTTC. This chain connects TRBV6-6 to TRBJ1-2; D perhaps matches TRBD1 (6 bases). The CDR3 covers 12 residues. V lost 6 bases and J 8 bases, leaving 13 bases between the germline ends. The germline gives CDR1 MNHNY, CDR2 SVGAGI (reference sequence).

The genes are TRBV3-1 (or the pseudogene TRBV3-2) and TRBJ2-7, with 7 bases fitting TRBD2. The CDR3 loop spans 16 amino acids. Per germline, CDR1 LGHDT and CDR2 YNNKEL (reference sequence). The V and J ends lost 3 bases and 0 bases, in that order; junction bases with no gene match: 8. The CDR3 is CASSHTGLADSYEQYF. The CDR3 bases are TGTGCCAGCAGCCATACAGGCCTAGCGGACTCCTACGAGCAGTACTTC.

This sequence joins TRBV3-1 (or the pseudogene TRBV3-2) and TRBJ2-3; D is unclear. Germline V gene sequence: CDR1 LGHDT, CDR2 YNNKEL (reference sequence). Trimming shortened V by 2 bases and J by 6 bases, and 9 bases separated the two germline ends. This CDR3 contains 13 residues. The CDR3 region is CASSQNLRDTQYF. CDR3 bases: TGTGCCAGCAGCCAAAACCTGAGGGATACGCAGTATTTT.

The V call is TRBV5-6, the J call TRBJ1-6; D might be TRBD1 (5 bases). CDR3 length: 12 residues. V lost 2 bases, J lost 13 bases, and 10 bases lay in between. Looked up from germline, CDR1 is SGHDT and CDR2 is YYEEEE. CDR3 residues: CASSFRGRPLHF. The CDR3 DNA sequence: TGTGCCAGCAGCTTTAGGGGTAGGCCCCTCCACTTT.

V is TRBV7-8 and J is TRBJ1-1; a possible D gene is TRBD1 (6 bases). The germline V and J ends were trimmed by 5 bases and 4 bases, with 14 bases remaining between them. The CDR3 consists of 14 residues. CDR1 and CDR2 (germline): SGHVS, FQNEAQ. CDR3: CASSVQGLGTEAFF. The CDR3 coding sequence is TGTGCCAGCAGCGTACAGGGTCTGGGCACTGAAGCTTTCTTT. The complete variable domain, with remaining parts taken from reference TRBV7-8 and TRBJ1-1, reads GAGVSQSPRYKVAKRGQDVALRCDPISGHVSLFWYQQALGQGPEFLTYFQNEAQLDKSGLPSDRFFAERPEGSVSTLKIQRTQQEDSAVYLCASSVQGLGTEAFFGQGTRLTVV.

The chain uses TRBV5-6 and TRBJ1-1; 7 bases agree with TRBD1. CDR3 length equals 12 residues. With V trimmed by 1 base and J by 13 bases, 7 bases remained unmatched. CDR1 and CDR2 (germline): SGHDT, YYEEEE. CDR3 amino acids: CASSLLDREDFF. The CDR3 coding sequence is TGTGCCAGCAGCTTGCTCGACAGGGAGGATTTCTTT.

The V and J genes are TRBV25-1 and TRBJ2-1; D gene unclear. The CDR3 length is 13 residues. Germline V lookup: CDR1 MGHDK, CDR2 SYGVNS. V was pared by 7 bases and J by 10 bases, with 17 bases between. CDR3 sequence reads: CASTSPAPGEQFF. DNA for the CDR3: TGTGCCAGCACCTCGCCGGCCCCCGGGGAGCAGTTCTTC.

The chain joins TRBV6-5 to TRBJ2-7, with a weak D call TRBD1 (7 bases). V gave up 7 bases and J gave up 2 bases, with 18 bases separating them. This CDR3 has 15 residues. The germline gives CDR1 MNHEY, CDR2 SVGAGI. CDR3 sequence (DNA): TGTGCCAGCAAGACAAGCCAGGGGGGCACCTACGAGCAGTACTTC. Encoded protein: CASKTSQGGTYEQYF.

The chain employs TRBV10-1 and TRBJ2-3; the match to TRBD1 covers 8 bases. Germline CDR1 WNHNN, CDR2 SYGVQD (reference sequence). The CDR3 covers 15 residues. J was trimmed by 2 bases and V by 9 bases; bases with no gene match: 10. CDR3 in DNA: TGCGCCAGTTCTTCGGACAGGGACAACACAGATACGCAGTATTTT. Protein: CASSSDRDNTDTQYF.

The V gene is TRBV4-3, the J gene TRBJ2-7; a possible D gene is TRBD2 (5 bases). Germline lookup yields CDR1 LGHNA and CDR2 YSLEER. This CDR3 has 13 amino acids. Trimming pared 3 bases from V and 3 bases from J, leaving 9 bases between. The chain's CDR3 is CASSHGRDYEQYF. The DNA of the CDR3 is TGCGCCAGCAGCCACGGACGGGACTACGAGCAGTACTTC.

The DNA for the CDR3 is TGTGCCAGCAGCCGCGTACAGGAAGACACTGAAGCTTTCTTT. Translated, it gives CASSRVQEDTEAFF. The genes are TRBV16 and TRBJ1-1; D is possibly TRBD1 (5 bases). The V end lost 4 bases, the J end lost 3 bases, and 12 bases lay between the germline ends. The germline CDR1 and CDR2 sequences are KGHSY and FQNENV. The CDR3 spans 14 residues.

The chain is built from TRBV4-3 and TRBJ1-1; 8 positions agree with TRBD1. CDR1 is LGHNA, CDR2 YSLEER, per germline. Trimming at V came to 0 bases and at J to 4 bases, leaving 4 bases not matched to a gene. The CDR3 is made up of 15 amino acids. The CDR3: CASSQDPQGATEAFF. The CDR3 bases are TGCGCCAGCAGCCAAGACCCCCAGGGGGCCACTGAAGCTTTCTTT.

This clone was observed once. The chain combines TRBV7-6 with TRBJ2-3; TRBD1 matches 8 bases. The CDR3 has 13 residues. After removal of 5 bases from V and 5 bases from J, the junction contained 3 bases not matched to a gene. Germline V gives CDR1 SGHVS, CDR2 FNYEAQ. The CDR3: CASSGQGIDTQYF. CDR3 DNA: TGTGCCAGCAGCGGACAGGGAATAGATACGCAGTATTTT.

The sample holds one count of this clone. In nucleotides, the CDR3 is TGTGCCAGCAGTGAAAGGGACAGTGCTGAAGCTTTCTTT. It is translated as CASSERDSAEAFF. The rearrangement uses TRBV6-1 and TRBJ1-1; 7 nucleotides match TRBD1. This CDR3 contains 13 residues. Trimming at V came to 2 bases and at J to 6 bases, leaving 3 bases not matched to a gene. Germline CDR1 is MNHNS and CDR2 is SASEGT.

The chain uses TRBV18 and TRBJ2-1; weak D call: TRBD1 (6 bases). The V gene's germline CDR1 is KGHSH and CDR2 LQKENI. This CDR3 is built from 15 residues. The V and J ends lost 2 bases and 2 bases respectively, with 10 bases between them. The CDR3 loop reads CASSPWAGAYNEQFF. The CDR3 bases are TGTGCCAGCTCACCATGGGCAGGGGCCTACAATGAGCAGTTCTTC.

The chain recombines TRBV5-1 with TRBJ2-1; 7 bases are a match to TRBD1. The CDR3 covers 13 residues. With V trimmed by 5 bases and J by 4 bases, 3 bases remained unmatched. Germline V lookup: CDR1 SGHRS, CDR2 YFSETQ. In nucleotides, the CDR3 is TGCGCCAGCAGAGACAGGGCTTACAATGAGCAGTTCTTC. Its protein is CASRDRAYNEQFF. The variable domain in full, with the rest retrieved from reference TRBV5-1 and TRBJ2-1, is KAGVTQTPRYLIKTRGQQVTLSCSPISGHRSVSWYQQTPGQGLQFLFEYFSETQRNKGNFPGRFSGRQFSNSRSEMNVSTLELGDSALYLCASRDRAYNEQFFGPGTRLTVL.

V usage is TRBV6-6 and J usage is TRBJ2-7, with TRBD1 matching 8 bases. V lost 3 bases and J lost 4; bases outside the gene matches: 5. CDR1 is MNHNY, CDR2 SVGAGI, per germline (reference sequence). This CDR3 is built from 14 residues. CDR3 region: CASSYPGTGYEQYF. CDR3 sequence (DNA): TGTGCCAGCAGTTATCCCGGGACAGGTTACGAGCAGTACTTC.

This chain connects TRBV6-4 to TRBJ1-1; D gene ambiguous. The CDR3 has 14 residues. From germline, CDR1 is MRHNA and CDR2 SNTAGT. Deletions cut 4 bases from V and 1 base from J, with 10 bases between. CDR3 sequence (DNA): TGTGCCAGCAGTGCCCAAGCGGGGAACACTGAAGCTTTCTTT. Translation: CASSAQAGNTEAFF.

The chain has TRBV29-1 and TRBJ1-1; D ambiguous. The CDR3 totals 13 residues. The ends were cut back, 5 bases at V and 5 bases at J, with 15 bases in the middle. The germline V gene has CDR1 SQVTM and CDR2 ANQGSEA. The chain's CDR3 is CSVSQASGTEAFF. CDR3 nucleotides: TGCAGCGTTTCTCAAGCTTCAGGAACTGAAGCTTTCTTT.

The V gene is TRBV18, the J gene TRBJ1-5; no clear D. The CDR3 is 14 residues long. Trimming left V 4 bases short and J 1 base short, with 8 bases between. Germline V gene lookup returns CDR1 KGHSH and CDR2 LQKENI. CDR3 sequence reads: CASSQGGSNQPQHF. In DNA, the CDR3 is TGTGCCAGCTCACAGGGAGGGAGCAATCAGCCCCAGCATTTT.

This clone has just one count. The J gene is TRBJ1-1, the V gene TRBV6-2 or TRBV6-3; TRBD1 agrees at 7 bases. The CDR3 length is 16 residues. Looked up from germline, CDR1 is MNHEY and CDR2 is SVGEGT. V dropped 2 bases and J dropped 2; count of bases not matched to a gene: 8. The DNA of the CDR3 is TGTGCCAGCAGTTACCTGACAGGGCCTGACAACACTGAAGCTTTCTTT. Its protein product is CASSYLTGPDNTEAFF.

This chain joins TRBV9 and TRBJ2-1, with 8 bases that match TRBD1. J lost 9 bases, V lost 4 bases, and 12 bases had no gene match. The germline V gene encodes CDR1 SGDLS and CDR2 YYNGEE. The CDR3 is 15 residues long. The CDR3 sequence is CASSPGGLAWGEQFF. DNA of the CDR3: TGTGCCAGCAGCCCAGGGGGCCTAGCGTGGGGTGAGCAGTTCTTC.

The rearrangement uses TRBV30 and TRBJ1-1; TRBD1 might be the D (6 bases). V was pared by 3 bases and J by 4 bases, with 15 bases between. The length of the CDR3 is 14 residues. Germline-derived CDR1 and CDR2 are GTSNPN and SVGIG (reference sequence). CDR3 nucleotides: TGTGCCTGGAGGCCGAGGGGGGGTGCCACTGAAGCTTTCTTT. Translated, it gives CAWRPRGGATEAFF. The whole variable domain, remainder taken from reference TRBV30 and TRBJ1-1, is SQTIHQWPATLVQPVGSPLSLECTVEGTSNPNLYWYRQAAGRGLQLLFYSVGIGQISSEVPQNLSASRPQDRQFILSSKKLLLSDSGFYLCAWRPRGGATEAFFGQGTRLTVV.

The CDR3 nucleotides are TGTGCCAGCAGCCGGGGGGGGTCCCCAGGGGATGGCTACACCTTC. As protein: CASSRGGSPGDGYTF. The chain recombines TRBV5-4 with TRBJ1-2, with a possible D match to TRBD1 (6 bases). The CDR3 loop spans 15 amino acids. The germline CDR1 and CDR2 sequences are SGHNT and YYREEE (reference sequence). The V end was cut by 4 bases, the J end by 6 bases, with 19 bases between. Combining the CDR3 with reference TRBV5-4 and TRBJ1-2 gives the whole variable domain ETGVTQSPTHLIKTRGQQVTLRCSSQSGHNTVSWYQQALGQGPQFIFQYYREEENGRGNFPPRFSGLQFPNYSSELNVNALELDDSALYLCASSRGGSPGDGYTFGSGTRLTVV.

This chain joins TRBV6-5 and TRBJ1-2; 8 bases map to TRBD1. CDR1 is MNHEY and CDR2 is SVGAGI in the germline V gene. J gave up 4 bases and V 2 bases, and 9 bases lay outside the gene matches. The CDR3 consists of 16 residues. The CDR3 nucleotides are TGTGCCAGCAGTTACGTTTGGACAGGGTCGACCTATGGCTACACCTTC. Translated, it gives CASSYVWTGSTYGYTF.

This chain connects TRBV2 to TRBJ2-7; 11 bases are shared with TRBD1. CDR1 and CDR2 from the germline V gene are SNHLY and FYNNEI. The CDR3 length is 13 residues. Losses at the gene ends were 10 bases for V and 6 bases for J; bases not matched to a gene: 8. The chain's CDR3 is CATQRDRGSEQYF. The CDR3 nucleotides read TGTGCCACTCAACGGGACAGGGGGTCCGAGCAGTACTTC. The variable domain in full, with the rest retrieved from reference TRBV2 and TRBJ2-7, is EPEVTQTPSHQVTQMGQEVILRCVPISNHLYFYWYRQILGQKVEFLVSFYNNEISEKSEIFDDQFSVERPDGSNFTLKIRSTKLEDSAMYFCATQRDRGSEQYFGPGTRLTVT.

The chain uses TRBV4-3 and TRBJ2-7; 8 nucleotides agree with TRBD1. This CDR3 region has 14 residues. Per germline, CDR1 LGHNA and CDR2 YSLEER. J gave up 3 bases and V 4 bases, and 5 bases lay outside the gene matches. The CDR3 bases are TGCGCCAGCAGCCCCGGGACAGGAGACTACGAGCAGTACTTC. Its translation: CASSPGTGDYEQYF.

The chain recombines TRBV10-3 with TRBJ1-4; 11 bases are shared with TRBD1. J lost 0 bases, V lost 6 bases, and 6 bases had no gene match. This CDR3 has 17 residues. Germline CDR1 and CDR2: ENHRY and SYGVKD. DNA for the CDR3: TGTGCCATCAGCGGGGGACAGGGGGTAACAACTAATGAAAAACTGTTTTTT. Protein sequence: CAISGGQGVTTNEKLFF.

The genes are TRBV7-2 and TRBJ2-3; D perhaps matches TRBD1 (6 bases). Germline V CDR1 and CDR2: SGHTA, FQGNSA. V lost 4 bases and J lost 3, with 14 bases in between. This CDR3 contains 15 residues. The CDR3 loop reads CASSSRVGGTDTQYF. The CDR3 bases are TGTGCCAGCAGCTCCCGGGTAGGGGGAACAGATACGCAGTATTTT.

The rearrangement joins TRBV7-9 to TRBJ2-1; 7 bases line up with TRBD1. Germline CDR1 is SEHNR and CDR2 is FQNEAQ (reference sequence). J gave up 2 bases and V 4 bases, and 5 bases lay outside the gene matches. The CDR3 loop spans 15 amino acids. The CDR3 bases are TGTGCCAGCAGCTCGACAGGGAATACCTACAATGAGCAGTTCTTC. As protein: CASSSTGNTYNEQFF.

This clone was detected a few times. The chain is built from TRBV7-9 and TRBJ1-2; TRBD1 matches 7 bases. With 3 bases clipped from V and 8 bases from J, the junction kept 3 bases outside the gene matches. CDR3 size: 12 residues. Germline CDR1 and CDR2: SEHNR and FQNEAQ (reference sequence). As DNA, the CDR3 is TGTGCCAGCAGCTTGCAGGGGGTCGGCTACACCTTC. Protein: CASSLQGVGYTF.

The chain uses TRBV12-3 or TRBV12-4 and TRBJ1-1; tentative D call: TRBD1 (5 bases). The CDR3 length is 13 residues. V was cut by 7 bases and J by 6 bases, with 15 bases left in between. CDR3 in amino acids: CASNIIGGAEAFF. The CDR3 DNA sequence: TGTGCCAGCAATATCATCGGGGGGGCTGAAGCTTTCTTT.